Below are 15 T cell receptor beta chains sequenced from a single sample in a study of beta chain features in type 1 diabetes. Of the isolated RNA, all was reverse transcribed, and so the sequenced material was expressed TCRB transcripts. Assay: immunoSEQ multiplex PCR; the TCRdb copy retains only in-frame clones and omits some. The sample holds 400,000 to 450,000 clones, 14% seen once. Sequencing used naive CD4+ T cells from blood. Receptors originate from a man aged 25 to 40 in good health.

This clone occurred a few times. CDR3 amino acids: CASSQDRVSISGNTIYF. The CDR3 nucleotides read TGCGCCAGCAGCCAAGATCGAGTCTCGATCTCTGGAAACACCATATATTTT. The chain employs TRBV4-3 and TRBJ1-3; unclear D gene. CDR3 size: 17 residues. V lost 0 bases and J lost 0, with 12 bases in between. Germline V gives CDR1 LGHNA, CDR2 YSLEER.

This clone was detected only a few times. This chain links TRBV5-6 with TRBJ2-1; D uncertain. Germline V gene data show CDR1 as SGHDT and CDR2 as YYEEEE. CDR3 length: 14 residues. V shed 2 bases and J shed 7 bases, with 13 bases lying between them. The CDR3 spells CASSFGTMRNEQFF. The CDR3 nucleotides are TGTGCCAGCAGCTTCGGAACTATGCGGAATGAGCAGTTCTTC.

This clone was counted a few times. Written as DNA, the CDR3 is TGTGCCAGCACCTATGACAGGGCCAACTACAATGAGCAGTTCTTC. It codes for CASTYDRANYNEQFF. V gene TRBV7-2 combines with J gene TRBJ2-1; 7 bases agree with TRBD1. The V segment lost 7 bases and the J segment 3 bases; nucleotides outside the gene matches: 9. The CDR3 totals 15 residues. The germline CDR1 and CDR2 sequences are SGHTA and FQGNSA.

There are a few counts of this clone. The V and J genes are TRBV29-1 and TRBJ2-5; 8 positions match TRBD2. Germline V gives CDR1 SQVTM, CDR2 ANQGSEA. This CDR3 spans 13 amino acids. Trimming took 8 bases from V and 1 from J; bases not matched to a gene: 6. The CDR3 sequence is CSYSSGGQETQYF. The CDR3 DNA sequence: TGCAGCTATTCGAGCGGGGGCCAAGAGACCCAGTACTTC. Full variable domain (remainder filled in from reference TRBV29-1 and TRBJ2-5): SAVISQKPSRDICQRGTSLTIQCQVDSQVTMMFWYRQQPGQSLTLIATANQGSEATYESGFVIDKFPISRPNLTFSTLTVSNMSPEDSSIYLCSYSSGGQETQYFGPGTRLLVL.

A few counts support this clone. This rearrangement joins TRBV9 to TRBJ2-5, with 12 bases identical to TRBD1. Germline V lookup: CDR1 SGDLS, CDR2 YYNGEE. Losses at the gene ends were 3 bases for V and 4 bases for J; bases not matched to a gene: 7. CDR3 length equals 16 residues. In DNA form, the CDR3 reads TGTGCCAGCAGCGGTACCGGGACAGGGGGCGGAGAGACCCAGTACTTC. This codes for CASSGTGTGGGETQYF.

This clone was counted only a few times. The chain joins TRBV9 to TRBJ2-5; D is perhaps TRBD1 or TRBD2 (5 bases each). V gave up 1 base and J gave up 5 bases, with 12 bases separating them. This CDR3 is 14 amino acids long. The V gene's germline CDR1 is SGDLS and CDR2 YYNGEE. The CDR3 DNA reads TGTGCCAGCAGCGTACGGGGCGAGGGGGAGACCCAGTACTTC. The encoded protein is CASSVRGEGETQYF.

This clone was seen only a few times. The chain uses TRBV2 and TRBJ2-7; the D is unclear. The CDR3 runs to 15 residues. Trimming took 2 bases from V and 7 from J, leaving 18 bases between them. Germline-derived CDR1 and CDR2 are SNHLY and FYNNEI. CDR3 bases: TGTGCCAGCAGTGAACTGTCCTTTTACAAAGGGGAGCAGTACTTC. It codes for CASSELSFYKGEQYF.

Only one count was recorded for this clone. The chain combines TRBV4-1 with TRBJ2-2, with D tentatively TRBD1 or TRBD2 (5 bases each). Trimming stripped 6 bases from V and 1 base from J, with 15 bases between. The germline V gene encodes CDR1 MGHRA and CDR2 YSYEKL. The CDR3 is 16 amino acids. CDR3: CASRESGSRNTGELFF. CDR3 DNA: TGCGCCAGCAGAGAGTCAGGGAGCAGGAACACCGGGGAGCTGTTTTTT.

This clone was detected a few times. One end of the junction is discordant with germline, which a read error may explain. The chain couples TRBV9 to TRBJ2-5; D is perhaps TRBD1 (6 bases). Per germline, CDR1 SGDLS and CDR2 YYNGEE. The CDR3 loop spans 14 amino acids. CDR3: CARSSGTRGETQYF. In DNA form, the CDR3 reads TGTGCCCGCAGCTCTGGGACGAGGGGGGAGACCCAGTACTTC.

This clone has just a few counts. The chain carries TRBV30 and TRBJ1-1; 10 nucleotides match TRBD1. The germline gives CDR1 GTSNPN, CDR2 SVGIG (reference sequence). The CDR3 totals 13 residues. The V segment lost 5 bases and the J segment 4 bases; nucleotides outside the gene matches: 4. The CDR3 DNA reads TGTGCCTGGGGGAGACAGGGGGCCACTGAAGCTTTCTTT. This encodes CAWGRQGATEAFF.

The chain couples TRBV18 to TRBJ2-5, with D unclear. With 1 base removed from V and 5 bases from J, the gap between germline ends came to 11 bases. The length of the CDR3 is 14 residues. Germline V lookup: CDR1 KGHSH, CDR2 LQKENI. The DNA for the CDR3 is TGTGCCAGCTCACCACGTTCCCTGAGGGAGACCCAGTACTTC. Its translation: CASSPRSLRETQYF.

This clone was picked up a small number of times. The chain recombines TRBV7-2 with TRBJ1-1; D is unresolved. V dropped 5 bases and J dropped 1 base, with 14 bases sitting between them. Per germline, CDR1 SGHTA and CDR2 FQGNSA. This CDR3 is built from 15 residues. CDR3 sequence (DNA): TGTGCCAGCAGCGCCTATCTAACAGCGAACACTGAAGCTTTCTTT. Protein sequence: CASSAYLTANTEAFF. Supplemented by reference TRBV7-2 and TRBJ1-1, the full variable domain reads GAGVSQSPSNKVTEKGKDVELRCDPISGHTALYWYRQSLGQGLEFLIYFQGNSAPDKSGLPSDRFSAERTGGSVSTLTIQRTQQEDSAVYLCASSAYLTANTEAFFGQGTRLTVV.

V is TRBV7-2 and J is TRBJ2-3; TRBD2 aligns across 9 bases. CDR3 length: 17 residues. V gave up 1 base and J gave up 1 base; unmatched junction bases: 6. Germline assignment: CDR1 SGHTA and CDR2 FQGNSA. CDR3 region: CASSLEASGVGTDTQYF. CDR3 sequence (DNA): TGTGCCAGCAGCTTAGAGGCTAGCGGGGTGGGCACAGATACGCAGTATTTT.

This chain joins TRBV11-2 and TRBJ1-5, with TRBD1 matching 7 bases. Per the germline V gene, CDR1 is SGHAT and CDR2 is FQNNGV. V dropped 5 bases and J dropped 7; count of bases not matched to a gene: 11. The CDR3 is 15 amino acids. The CDR3 DNA sequence: TGTGCCAGCAGCCAAACAACAGGGGCTAGACAGCCCCAGCATTTT. Protein: CASSQTTGARQPQHF. The full variable domain, its missing parts supplied by reference TRBV11-2 and TRBJ1-5, is EAGVAQSPRYKIIEKRQSVAFWCNPISGHATLYWYQQILGQGPKLLIQFQNNGVVDDSQLPKDRFSAERLKGVDSTLKIQPAKLEDSAVYLCASSQTTGARQPQHFGDGTRLSIL.

This chain uses TRBV5-4 with TRBJ1-3, with a tentative D call TRBD1 (5 bases). The CDR3 runs to 16 residues. Trimming took 4 bases from V and 0 from J, leaving 14 bases between them. Germline loops: CDR1 SGHNT, CDR2 YYREEE (reference sequence). CDR3 bases: TGTGCCAGCAGCGCCCCGGGGGAGAGCTCTGGAAACACCATATATTTT. This translates into CASSAPGESSGNTIYF.